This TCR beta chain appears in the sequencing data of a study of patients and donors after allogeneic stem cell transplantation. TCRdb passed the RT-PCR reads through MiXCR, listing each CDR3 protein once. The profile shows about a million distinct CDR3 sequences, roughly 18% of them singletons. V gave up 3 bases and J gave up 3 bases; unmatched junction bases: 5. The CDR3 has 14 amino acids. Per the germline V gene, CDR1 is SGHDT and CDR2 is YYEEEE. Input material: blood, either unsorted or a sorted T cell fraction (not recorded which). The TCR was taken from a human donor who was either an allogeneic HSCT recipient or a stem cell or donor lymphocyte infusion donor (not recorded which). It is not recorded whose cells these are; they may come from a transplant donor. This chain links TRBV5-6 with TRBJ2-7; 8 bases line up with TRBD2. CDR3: CASSSEGLVYEQYF. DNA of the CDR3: TGTGCCAGCAGCTCGGAGGGACTAGTCTACGAGCAGTACTTC.